This TCR beta chain was documented in a study of blood T cell repertoires in COVID-19. Study background: The study drew acute and convalescent COVID-19 samples from the United States, Italy and Spain.

Germline V lookup: CDR1 SGHRS, CDR2 YFSETQ. J gave up 2 bases and V 4 bases, and 5 bases lay outside the gene matches. This CDR3 spans 15 amino acids. TCRdb keeps only in-frame clones here, not all; method: immunoSEQ multiplex PCR. The table includes about 50,000 clones, around 92% detected once. The sequenced sample consisted of peripheral blood. The chain uses TRBV5-1 and TRBJ2-3; 9 nucleotides agree with TRBD2. This sequence originates from a human donor in a cohort sampled during active COVID-19. The CDR3 loop is CASSGASGVTDTQYF. CDR3 sequence (DNA): TGCGCCAGCAGCGGCGCTAGCGGGGTCACAGATACGCAGTATTTT.